The T cell receptor beta chain described here comes from a study of T cells in Graves' hyperthyroidism and ophthalmopathy (dated by TCRdb to between 2018 and 2021). Regarding the complete study: Peripheral blood samples were taken at initial diagnosis, before any treatment was given. A discovery cohort of about a hundred patients, about 44 with Graves' ophthalmopathy and more than 55 with stable Graves' hyperthyroidism, was used to find distinguishing TCR V-J signatures. Whether ophthalmopathy could be predicted prospectively was tested in an independent validation cohort made up of roughly 20 hyperthyroidism patients plus 17 patients who later progressed to ophthalmopathy. The roughly 100 discovery patients were randomly divided into training and test sets at a 7:3 ratio. The study also compared thyroid tissue and blood T-cell repertoires from over 5 Graves' hyperthyroidism patients. After blood sampling, hyperthyroidism patients were treated with methimazole at a starting dose of 30 mg daily, and ophthalmopathy patients were treated with high-dose intravenous methylprednisolone. TCR Vbeta CDR3 sequencing of 135 peripheral blood samples (43 ophthalmopathy, 75 or so hyperthyroidism and approximately 17 progressor patients) is reported in the paper. Overall study results and their limits: Most expanded thyroid clonotypes (frequency above 0.001) were also detected in blood, suggesting blood repertoires may reflect thyroid immune responses. A 13 V-J signature model separated ophthalmopathy from stable hyperthyroidism, with approximately 86% sensitivity and about 81% specificity in cross-validation and 80%/75% in testing. Sample size was not statistically predetermined, and investigators were not blinded to group allocation. In validation, progression to ophthalmopathy was predicted by the model with around 70% sensitivity and nearly 75% specificity, a median of roughly 6.4 months before onset.

Ophthalmopathy patients had moderately to severely active disease, Clinical Activity Score of at least 3, NOSPECS grade of at least 4, and duration under 3 months. The study excluded patients with uncontrolled infections, other autoimmune diseases, pregnancy or lactation. Diagnoses relied on clinical symptoms, serum thyroxine and TRAb, thyroid ultrasound and orbital computed tomography. PBMCs were isolated from more than 8 ml of fresh peripheral blood by Ficoll-Paque density gradient centrifugation. Trizol reagent was used to extract total RNA, and RNA quality was then checked on an Agilent 2100 Bioanalyzer. Cut back by 6 bases and 4 bases, the V and J ends lie 16 bases apart. The germline V gene specifies SQVTM as CDR1 and ANQGSEA as CDR2. From the cysteine up to the phenylalanine, the CDR3 has a length of 14 residues. The retained sequence is limited to the CDR3, 42 bases, with the frame set at the first base.

About this clonotype itself: This receptor's antigen is unknown. No much larger clonotype is one base removed from it; base qualities were not supplied.

Amplification of TCR beta CDR3 regions was carried out from RNA transcripts. The TCR CDR3 was subjected to a first round of RT-PCR using the HTBI primer set and the Qiagen OneStep RT-PCR kit. Libraries were constructed in a second round of multiplex PCR, after which size selection and purification were performed. Libraries were sequenced paired-end with 100 bp reads on an Illumina HiSeq2000. As for how the authors treated the data: SOAPnuke was used to process the raw data, throwing out any read that contained adapters or uncalled bases, had a mean Phred below 15, or lacked an exact constant-primer or identifier match. High-quality paired reads were merged with COPE v1.2.5, and unique nucleotide sequences were defined as clonotypes. MiTCR v1.1 was used to align the clonotypes against IMGT TRBV, TRBD and TRBJ reference segments. Only V-J combinations with frequency above 0.0001, covering about 99% of repertoires, were analysed. The TCS score was defined as the ratio of F50 (clonal expansion) to E x V (chaos), calculated using BLOSUM62-based TCRdist between CDR3 peptides within each V-J. Welch's t-statistics and random forest reduced approximately 520 V-J features to 13, which were used in a naive Bayes classifier (R e1071). TCRdb reran the public reads through fastp at Q25 and MiXCR, keeping productive beta chains. Each entry merges the rows of one CDR3 protein and shows their most common DNA and genes. The V and J calls, along with clone size, are taken from TCRdb and not from the paper's own processing. The sample has under 550,000 distinct CDR3 sequences on record, approximately 20% of them singletons. Over 45% of the sample goes to the ten largest clones.

Sequenced: blood. The clonotype was recovered from a man aged 35-49 years with Graves' ophthalmopathy. The chain links TRBV29-1 with TRBJ2-1; TRBD2 is perhaps the D gene, given 5 matching bases. DNA sequence: TGCAGCGTAGCGGTAGCAGGCGGGTACAATGAGCAGTTCTTC. Translated, this is CSVAVAGGYNEQFF.